These 11 T cell receptor beta chains share one sample of origin, sequenced in a study of identical twins. TCRdb reanalysed the 5' RACE reads using MiXCR and keeps one entry per CDR3 protein. Here the sample spans about 720,000 distinct CDR3 sequences, approximately 9% being singletons. The same data also contributed to another study, on yellow fever vaccine responses in identical twins.

Sequenced: PBMCs. Source of these receptors: a woman between 18 and 29 years old in good health.

This clonotype was picked up a small number of times. The chain uses TRBV6-2 or TRBV6-3 and TRBJ2-3, with TRBD2 matching over 9 bases. After removal of 2 bases from V and 3 bases from J, the junction contained 3 bases not matched to a gene. The CDR3 length is 15 residues. Germline loops: CDR1 MNHEY, CDR2 SVGEGT. CDR3: CASSYTSGRTDTQYF. The CDR3 bases are TGTGCCAGCAGTTACACGAGCGGGAGGACAGATACGCAGTATTTT.

This clonotype was observed a few times. An end of the junction differs from the germline gene, which may be a read error. This sequence joins TRBV15 and TRBJ2-7, with D tentatively TRBD1 (6 bases). Germline lookup yields CDR1 LNHNV and CDR2 YYDKDF (reference sequence). The CDR3 is made up of 15 amino acids. The CDR3 bases are TGTGCCACCAGCATTGGAAGGGACACCTACTACGAGCAGCACTTC. Translating gives CATSIGRDTYYEQHF.

This clonotype was seen a few times. V gene TRBV21-1 combines with J gene TRBJ1-3. TRBV21-1 is recorded as a pseudogene. The CDR3 is 15 residues long. CDR3 protein: CASRDSQSSGNTIYF. CDR3 bases: TGTGCCAGTAGGGACTCTCAGAGCTCTGGAAACACCATATATTTT.

This clonotype was counted between two and nine times. DNA of the CDR3: TGTGCCAGCAGCCAACTGACCGGGGACTATGGCTACACCTTC. It translates to CASSQLTGDYGYTF. The genes are TRBV4-2 and TRBJ1-2; D gene unclear. V was trimmed by 2 bases and J by 3 bases, leaving 10 bases between them. The CDR3 is made up of 14 amino acids. Looked up from germline, CDR1 is LGHNA and CDR2 is YNFKEQ.

The chain has TRBV9 and TRBJ2-7; perhaps TRBD2 as D (6 bases). The germline CDR1 and CDR2 sequences are SGDLS and YYNGEE. CDR3 length: 14 residues. V was cut by 4 bases and J by 5 bases, with 16 bases left in between. CDR3 nucleotide sequence: TGTGCCAGCAGCTACGGAGGGTACACGGACGAGCAGTACTTC. Translated, it gives CASSYGGYTDEQYF.

This clonotype came up a few times. The V call is TRBV20-1, the J call TRBJ2-2; 10 nucleotides line up with TRBD2. Germline CDR1 reads DFQATT; CDR2 reads SNEGSKA (reference sequence). The CDR3 is made up of 15 amino acids. The V segment lost 3 bases and the J segment 3 bases; nucleotides outside the gene matches: 4. CDR3 sequence reads: CSARGLATYTGELFF. The CDR3 nucleotides read TGCAGTGCTAGGGGACTAGCGACCTACACCGGGGAGCTGTTTTTT.

The rearrangement joins TRBV6-5 to TRBJ2-7; TRBD2 matches at 11 bases. V was pared by 2 bases and J by 2 bases, with 5 bases of the junction left unmatched. Germline-derived CDR1 and CDR2 are MNHEY and SVGAGI. The CDR3 totals 16 residues. The CDR3 DNA reads as TGTGCCAGCAGTTACACTAGCGGGGGTACTACCTACGAGCAGTACTTC. Protein sequence: CASSYTSGGTTYEQYF.

Only a few counts were recorded for this clonotype. The V and J genes are TRBV28 and TRBJ2-7, with D perhaps matching TRBD1 (6 bases). V lost 6 bases, J lost 1 base, and 13 bases lay in between. This CDR3 comprises 14 residues. The germline V gene encodes CDR1 MDHEN and CDR2 SYDVKM. The CDR3 sequence: CASRSRDISYEQYF. CDR3 DNA: TGTGCCAGCAGATCCCGGGACATTTCCTACGAGCAGTACTTC.

This clonotype was found a few times. The chain combines TRBV9 with TRBJ2-6; possible D gene TRBD1, 6 bases. This CDR3 is built from 17 residues. Germline V gives CDR1 SGDLS, CDR2 YYNGEE. V lost 3 bases, J lost 0 bases, and 13 bases lay in between. The CDR3 reads CASSDPQGPSGANVLTF. The CDR3 coding sequence is TGTGCCAGCAGCGACCCACAGGGACCCTCTGGGGCCAACGTCCTGACTTTC.

CDR3 nucleotides: TGTGCCAGCAGTTTACGGCAGGGGAGAAACGAGCAGTACTTC. It specifies CASSLRQGRNEQYF. This chain connects TRBV12-3 or TRBV12-4 to TRBJ2-7, with a possible D match to TRBD1 (6 bases). Trimming removed 2 bases from V and 5 bases from J, with 13 bases in between. This CDR3 contains 14 residues.

This clonotype was observed at least ten times. The chain uses TRBV7-2 and TRBJ2-1; D gene unclear. With 5 bases removed from V and 8 bases from J, the gap between germline ends came to 10 bases. The germline V gene encodes CDR1 SGHTA and CDR2 FQGNSA. This CDR3 is 12 amino acids long. Here the CDR3 reads CASSPGWDEQFF. The DNA for the CDR3 is TGTGCCAGCAGCCCAGGTTGGGATGAGCAGTTCTTC. Variable domain in full (rest from reference TRBV7-2 and TRBJ2-1): GAGVSQSPSNKVTEKGKDVELRCDPISGHTALYWYRQSLGQGLEFLIYFQGNSAPDKSGLPSDRFSAERTGGSVSTLTIQRTQQEDSAVYLCASSPGWDEQFFGPGTRLTVL.